This entry concerns a single T cell receptor (beta chain). Its recognized antigen is unknown. No base quality information exists; no much larger clone differs at one position. Using the deep immunoSEQ assay, multiplex PCR amplified TCR CDR3 regions from genomic DNA. For each cell subset, the extracted genomic DNA was distributed evenly across all wells of several immunoSEQ 96-well plates, and each plate served as one replicate. Each replicate PCR for sorted subsets received approximately 220 ng genomic DNA, equal to tens of thousands of T cell genomes. Purified libraries were quantified with a Qubit 3.0 fluorometer, sized on a Bioanalyzer 2100, and re-quantified with the KAPA Library Quantification kit. Every immunoSEQ 96-well plate was sequenced on a separate single-read 150-cycle Illumina NextSeq 550 flow cell. Turning to the authors' computational methods: Because only junctional sequences without quality scores were contained in the immunoSEQ output, filtering matching that applied to full-length reads could not be performed. Sequences were annotated with PyIR, a Python wrapper for IgBLAST v1.9, and V/J genes and CDR3 were assigned using IMGT germline references. Reads were removed for weak V/J assignments (E-value above 1e-6), missing CDR3, stop codons, out-of-frame junctions, or ambiguous translated residues. V3J clonotypes were defined as sequences sharing an identical inferred V gene, J gene, and CDR3 amino acid sequence. The percentage overlap between two repertoires was calculated by dividing the number of shared unique clonotypes by the size of the smaller repertoire. Repertoire richness was assessed with RTK rarefaction, the Chao1 estimator, and Recon v2.1 estimates of unobserved clonotypes. OLGA was used to compute generation probabilities for all TCRbeta clonotypes that the gDNA method yielded from a handful of donors. TCRdb obtained this table from immuneACCESS and retained in-frame rearrangements with V and J assigned. These tables miss some clones; where compared with another copy, unresolved V genes account for less than half of the shortfall, and the remainder is unexplained. V and J calls and clone size are as listed in that table; D and trimming were resolved from the DNA. The sample yields about 2 million clones; roughly 95% were counted once. 0.1% to 0.15% of the sample comes from the top ten.

Healthy HIV-negative adults with no recently reported acute infections or vaccinations were included as donors. Only Caucasian adults living in Nashville, Tennessee, USA were represented among the donors. Magnetic negative selection was used to enrich CD4+ T cells, after which naive cells were positively selected on CD45RA and the negative fraction became the memory subset. After blood collection by leukapheresis, PBMCs were isolated using Ficoll-Histopaque density gradient centrifugation and then cryopreserved in the vapor phase of liquid nitrogen. Analytical flow cytometry was used to check the purity and quantity of each magnetically sorted T cell population. Genomic DNA was isolated from every sorted fraction and measured by UV absorbance on a Nanodrop 2000c. The entry originates in a study of shared clonotypes between healthy human individuals (TCRdb year 2020). In the study overall: The cohort comprised a couple of women and a few men aged 18 to 49 years. For each donor, CD4 naive and CD4 memory were each run on three plates, CD8 naive on two plates, and CD8 memory on one plate. Different laboratories and diverse techniques were used to prepare libraries and sequence TCR repertoires, to increase sequencing depth and limit assay-specific biases. Each donor's leukapheresis produced roughly between roughly 0.94 and 9.5 billion PBMCs. To estimate repertoire size and how much clonotypes are shared between individuals, the study performed deep sequencing of blood TCR repertoires from 4 to 6 healthy adults.

The paper as a whole reports these results and caveats: Pairwise subsampling indicated that sequencing depth was expected to affect the degree of clonotype sharing among donors. Roughly 5.2% of naive CD4, 3% to 4% of naive CD8, approximately 2% of memory CD4, and less than 0.45% of memory CD8 clonotypes were shared across several donors. Even with the large sequencing depth, rarefaction of the sorted-subset datasets indicated that sequencing was incomplete. Compared with non-shared clonotypes, the clonotypes found in all four sorted-subset donors had higher generation probabilities. Naive subsets generally had larger estimated clonotype richness than memory subsets. The genetic and exposure-history diversity represented was limited by the small number of donors. Sampling was restricted to blood, and TCR repertoires in tissues likely differ from the TCR repertoires found in blood.

CDR1 and CDR2 (MNHNY, SVGAGI) derive from the germline V gene (reference sequence). The CDR3, cysteine through phenylalanine, is 12 amino acids long. Here the CDR3 DNA is all that survives: 36 bases in frame from base 1. The rearrangement joined TRBV6-6 to TRBJ2-3; the D gene could be TRBD1 or TRBD2, each one agreeing over 5 bases. The TCR originated in a man aged 18 to 35 in good health. The source material was naive CD4+ T cells sorted from blood. What this sample's cell subset or site label stands for: CD45RA+ positively selected. The CDR3 is CAVGVGTDTQYF. The DNA sequence is as follows: TGTGCTGTGGGGGTTGGCACAGATACGCAGTATTTT.